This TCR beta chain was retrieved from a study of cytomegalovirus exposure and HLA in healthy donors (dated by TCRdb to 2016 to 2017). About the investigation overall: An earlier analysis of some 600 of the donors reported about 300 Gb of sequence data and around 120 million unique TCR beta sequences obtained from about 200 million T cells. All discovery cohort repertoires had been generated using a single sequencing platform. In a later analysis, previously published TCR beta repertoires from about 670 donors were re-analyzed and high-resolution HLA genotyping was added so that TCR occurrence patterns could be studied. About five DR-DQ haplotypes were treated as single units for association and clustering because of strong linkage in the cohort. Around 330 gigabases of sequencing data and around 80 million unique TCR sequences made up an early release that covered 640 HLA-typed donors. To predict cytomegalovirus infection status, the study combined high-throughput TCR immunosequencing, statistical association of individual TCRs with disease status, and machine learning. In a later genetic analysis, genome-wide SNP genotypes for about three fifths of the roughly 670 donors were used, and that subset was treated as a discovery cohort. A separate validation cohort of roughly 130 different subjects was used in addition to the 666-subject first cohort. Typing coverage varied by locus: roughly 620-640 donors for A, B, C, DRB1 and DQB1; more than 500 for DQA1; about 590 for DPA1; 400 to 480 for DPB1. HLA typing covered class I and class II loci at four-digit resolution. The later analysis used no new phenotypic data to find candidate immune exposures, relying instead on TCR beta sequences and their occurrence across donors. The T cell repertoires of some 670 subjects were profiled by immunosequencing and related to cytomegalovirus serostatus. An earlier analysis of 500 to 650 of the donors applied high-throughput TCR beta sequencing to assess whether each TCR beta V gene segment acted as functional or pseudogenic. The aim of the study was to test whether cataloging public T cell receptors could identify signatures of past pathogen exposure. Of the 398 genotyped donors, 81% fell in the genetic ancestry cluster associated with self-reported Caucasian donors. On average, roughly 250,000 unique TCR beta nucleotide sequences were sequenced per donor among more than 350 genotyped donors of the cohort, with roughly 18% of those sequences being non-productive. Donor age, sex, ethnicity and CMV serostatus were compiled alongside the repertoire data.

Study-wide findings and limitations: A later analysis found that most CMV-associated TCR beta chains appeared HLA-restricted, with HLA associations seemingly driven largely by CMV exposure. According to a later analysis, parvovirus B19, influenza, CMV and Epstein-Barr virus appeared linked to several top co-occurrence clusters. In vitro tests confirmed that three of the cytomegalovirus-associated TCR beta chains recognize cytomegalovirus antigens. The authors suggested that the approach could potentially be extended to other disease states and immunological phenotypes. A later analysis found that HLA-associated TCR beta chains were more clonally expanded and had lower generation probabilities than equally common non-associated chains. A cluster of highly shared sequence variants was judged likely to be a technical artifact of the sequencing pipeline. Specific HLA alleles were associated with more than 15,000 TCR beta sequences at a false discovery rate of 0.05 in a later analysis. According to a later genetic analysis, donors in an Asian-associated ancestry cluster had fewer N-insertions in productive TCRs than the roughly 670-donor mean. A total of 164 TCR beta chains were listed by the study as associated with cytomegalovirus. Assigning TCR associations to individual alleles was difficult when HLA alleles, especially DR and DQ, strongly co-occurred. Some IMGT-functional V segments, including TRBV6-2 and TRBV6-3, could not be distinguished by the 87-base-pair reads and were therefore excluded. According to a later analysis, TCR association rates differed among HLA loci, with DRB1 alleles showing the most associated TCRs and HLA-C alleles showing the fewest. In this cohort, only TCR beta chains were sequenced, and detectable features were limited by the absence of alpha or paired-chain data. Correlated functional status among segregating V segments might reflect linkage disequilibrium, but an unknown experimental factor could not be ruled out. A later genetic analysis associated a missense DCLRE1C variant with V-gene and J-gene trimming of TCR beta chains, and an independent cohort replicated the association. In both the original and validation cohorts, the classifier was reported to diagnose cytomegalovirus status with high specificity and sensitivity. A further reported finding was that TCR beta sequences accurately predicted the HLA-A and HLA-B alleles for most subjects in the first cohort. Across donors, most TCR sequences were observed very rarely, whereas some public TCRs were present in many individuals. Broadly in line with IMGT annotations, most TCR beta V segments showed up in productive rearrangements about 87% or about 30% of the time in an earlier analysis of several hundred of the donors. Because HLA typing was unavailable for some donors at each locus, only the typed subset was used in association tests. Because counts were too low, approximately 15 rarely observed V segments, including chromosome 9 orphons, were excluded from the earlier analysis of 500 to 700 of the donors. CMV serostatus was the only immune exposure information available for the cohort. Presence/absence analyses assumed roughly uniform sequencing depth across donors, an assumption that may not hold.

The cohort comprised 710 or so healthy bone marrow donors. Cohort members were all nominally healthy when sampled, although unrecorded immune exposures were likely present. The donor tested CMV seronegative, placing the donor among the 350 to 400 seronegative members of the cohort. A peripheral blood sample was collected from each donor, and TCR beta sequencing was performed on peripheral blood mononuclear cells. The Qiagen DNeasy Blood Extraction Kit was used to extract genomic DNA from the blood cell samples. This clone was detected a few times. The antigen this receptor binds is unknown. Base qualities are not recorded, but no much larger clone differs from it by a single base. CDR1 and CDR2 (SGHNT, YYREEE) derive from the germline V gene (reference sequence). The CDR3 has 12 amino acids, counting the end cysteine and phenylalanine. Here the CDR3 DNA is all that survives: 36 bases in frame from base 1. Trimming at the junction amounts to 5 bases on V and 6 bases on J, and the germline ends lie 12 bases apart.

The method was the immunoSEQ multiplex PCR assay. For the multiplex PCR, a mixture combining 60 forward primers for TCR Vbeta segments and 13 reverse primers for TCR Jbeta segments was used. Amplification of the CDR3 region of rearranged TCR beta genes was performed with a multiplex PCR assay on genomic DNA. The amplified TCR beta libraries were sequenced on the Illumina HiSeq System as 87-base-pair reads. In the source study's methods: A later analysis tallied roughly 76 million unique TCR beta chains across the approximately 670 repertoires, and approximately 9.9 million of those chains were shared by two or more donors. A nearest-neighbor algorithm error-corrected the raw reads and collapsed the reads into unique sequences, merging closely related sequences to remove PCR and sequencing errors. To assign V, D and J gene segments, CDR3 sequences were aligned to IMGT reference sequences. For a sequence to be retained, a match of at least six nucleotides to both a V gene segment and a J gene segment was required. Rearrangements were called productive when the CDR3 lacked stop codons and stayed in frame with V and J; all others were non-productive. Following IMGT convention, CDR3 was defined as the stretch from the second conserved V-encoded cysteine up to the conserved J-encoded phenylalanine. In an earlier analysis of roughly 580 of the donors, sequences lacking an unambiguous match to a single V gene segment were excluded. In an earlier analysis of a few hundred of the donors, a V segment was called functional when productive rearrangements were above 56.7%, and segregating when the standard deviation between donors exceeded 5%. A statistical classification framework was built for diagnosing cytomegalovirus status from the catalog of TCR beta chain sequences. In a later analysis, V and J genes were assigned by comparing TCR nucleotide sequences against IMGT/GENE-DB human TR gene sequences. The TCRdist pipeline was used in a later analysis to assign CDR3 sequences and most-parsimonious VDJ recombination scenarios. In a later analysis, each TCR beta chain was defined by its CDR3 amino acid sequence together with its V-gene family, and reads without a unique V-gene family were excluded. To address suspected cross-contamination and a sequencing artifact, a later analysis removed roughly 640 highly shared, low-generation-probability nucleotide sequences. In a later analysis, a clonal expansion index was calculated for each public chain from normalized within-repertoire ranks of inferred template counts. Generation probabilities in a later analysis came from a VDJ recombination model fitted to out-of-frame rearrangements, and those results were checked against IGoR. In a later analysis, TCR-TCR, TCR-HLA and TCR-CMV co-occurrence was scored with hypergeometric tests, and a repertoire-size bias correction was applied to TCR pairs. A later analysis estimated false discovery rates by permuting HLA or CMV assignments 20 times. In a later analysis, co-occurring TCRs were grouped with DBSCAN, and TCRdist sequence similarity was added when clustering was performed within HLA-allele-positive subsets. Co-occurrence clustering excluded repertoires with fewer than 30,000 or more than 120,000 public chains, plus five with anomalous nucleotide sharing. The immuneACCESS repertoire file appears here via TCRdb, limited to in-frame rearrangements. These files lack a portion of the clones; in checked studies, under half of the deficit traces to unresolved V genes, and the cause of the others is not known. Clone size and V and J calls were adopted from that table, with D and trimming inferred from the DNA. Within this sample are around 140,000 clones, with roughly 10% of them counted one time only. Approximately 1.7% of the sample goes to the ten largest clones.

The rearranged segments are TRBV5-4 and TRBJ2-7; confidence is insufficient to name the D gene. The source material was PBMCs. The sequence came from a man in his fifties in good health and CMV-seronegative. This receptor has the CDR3 CASSLTVCEQYF. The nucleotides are TGTGCCAGCAGTTTAACAGTCTGCGAGCAGTACTTC.